This T cell receptor beta chain was captured in a study of T cell changes during pregnancy in multiple sclerosis. TCRdb's copy holds only in-frame clones and misses some; the assay was immunoSEQ multiplex PCR. This sample has just under 80,000 clones; 90% to 95% occur once, and the top ten carry approximately 0.79%. The CDR3 totals 14 residues. Germline lookup yields CDR1 GTSNPN and CDR2 SVGIG (reference sequence). Between the trimmed V and J ends, which lost 0 bases and 8 bases, there was a span of 14 bases. The specimen was peripheral blood, collected in the second trimester of pregnancy. J is TRBJ1-3 and V is TRBV30, with D perhaps TRBD1 (5 bases). The receptor was isolated from a female donor in good health, enrolled as a control in a pregnancy study. In DNA, the CDR3 is TGTGCCTGGAGTGTGGGAGGGGAGTCGTACACCATATATTTT. Residues: CAWSVGGESYTIYF.